This T cell receptor (beta chain) came from a study of T cell changes during pregnancy in multiple sclerosis. V lost 0 bases and J 3 bases, leaving 9 bases between the germline ends. Germline CDR1 reads PRHDT; CDR2 reads FYEKMQ (reference sequence). This CDR3 is 14 amino acids long. A remark on this clone: The sample holds other DNA sequences that translate to the same CDR3.

Measured with immunoSEQ multiplex PCR; TCRdb has only the in-frame clones, and not every one. This sample has around 110,000 clones, with about 93% found just once. The material sequenced was peripheral blood, taken in the third trimester of pregnancy. The chain recombines TRBV13 with TRBJ2-7, with D unresolved. This receptor was identified in a female donor with multiple sclerosis, enrolled in a pregnancy study. CDR3 DNA sequence: TGTGCCAGCAGCTTAGGGAGGAGTCGCTACGAGCAGTACTTC. Encoded protein: CASSLGRSRYEQYF.